Included here is one TCR beta chain sequence, with context. Germline V gives CDR1 SNHLY, CDR2 FYNNEI. Trimming took 3 bases from V and 7 from J; bases not matched to a gene: 1. The CDR3 spans 14 residues. Original processing methods: Estimation of nucleated cell counts was performed using reference gene primer amplification. The repertoire was sequenced with immunoSEQ multiplex PCR; TCRdb's copy has only in-frame clones and lacks some. That table furnishes V, J and clone size, whereas the DNA furnished D and trimming. The profile covers over 600,000 clones, with 90% appearing a single time and under 0.3% taken by the ten largest. The record originates from a study of blood T cell repertoires in COVID-19. Study background: Spain, Italy and the United States supplied samples that represented acute and convalescent COVID-19. PBMCs, B-cell-depleted T cells, or T cells provided the cDNA or gDNA that made up the material.

The rearrangement joins TRBV2 to TRBJ2-2; 11 nucleotides match TRBD1. Sequencing was carried out using peripheral blood. This TCR was sampled from a woman under 30 with acute or convalescent COVID-19. The CDR3 here is CASSEGTGGGELFF. For the CDR3, the DNA is TGTGCCAGCAGTGAGGGGACAGGGGGCGGGGAGCTGTTTTTT.